This T cell receptor beta chain was documented in a study of blood T cell repertoires in COVID-19. This clone was recorded a few times. The protocol was immunoSEQ multiplex PCR, while the TCRdb copy is restricted to in-frame clones and leaves out a portion. The repertoire consists of fewer than 350,000 clones, with roughly 87% occurring once and the leading ten covering roughly 9%. The sequence came from a man aged 18 to 29 with active or convalescent COVID-19. Input material: peripheral blood.

CDR3 nucleotide sequence: TGTGCCAGCAGCGGGACATCTTATAATTCACCCCTCCACTTT. Translated, it gives CASSGTSYNSPLHF. This chain connects TRBV7-9 to TRBJ1-6; D is perhaps TRBD1 (6 bases). This CDR3 spans 14 amino acids. Germline values: CDR1 SEHNR, CDR2 FQNEAQ (reference sequence). The germline V and J ends were trimmed by 5 bases and 4 bases, with 9 bases remaining between them.